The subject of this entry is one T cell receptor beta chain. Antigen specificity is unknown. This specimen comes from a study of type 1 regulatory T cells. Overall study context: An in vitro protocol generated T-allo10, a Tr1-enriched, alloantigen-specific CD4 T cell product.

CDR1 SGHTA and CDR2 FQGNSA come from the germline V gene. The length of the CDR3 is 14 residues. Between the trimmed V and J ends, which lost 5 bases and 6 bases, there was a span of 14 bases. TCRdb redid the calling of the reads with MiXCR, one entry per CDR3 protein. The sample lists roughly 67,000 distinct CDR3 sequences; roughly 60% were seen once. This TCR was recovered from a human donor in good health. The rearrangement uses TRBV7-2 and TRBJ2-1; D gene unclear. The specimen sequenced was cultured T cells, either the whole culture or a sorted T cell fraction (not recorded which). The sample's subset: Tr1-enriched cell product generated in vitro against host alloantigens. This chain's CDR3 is CASSPIGGFNEQFF. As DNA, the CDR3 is TGTGCCAGCAGCCCAATAGGTGGGTTCAATGAGCAGTTCTTC.